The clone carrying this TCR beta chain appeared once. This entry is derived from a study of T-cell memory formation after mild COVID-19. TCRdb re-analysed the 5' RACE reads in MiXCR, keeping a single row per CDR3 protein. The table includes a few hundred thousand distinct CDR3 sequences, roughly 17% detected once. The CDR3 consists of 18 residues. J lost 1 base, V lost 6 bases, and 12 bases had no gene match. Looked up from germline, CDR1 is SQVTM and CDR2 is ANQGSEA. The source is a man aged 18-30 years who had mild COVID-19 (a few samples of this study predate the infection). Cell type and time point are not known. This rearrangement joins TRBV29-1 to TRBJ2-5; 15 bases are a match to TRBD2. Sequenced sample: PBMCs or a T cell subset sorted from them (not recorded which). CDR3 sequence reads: CSVLIGGLAGGFQETQYF. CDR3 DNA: TGCAGCGTGTTGATCGGTGGACTAGCGGGGGGGTTCCAAGAGACCCAGTACTTC. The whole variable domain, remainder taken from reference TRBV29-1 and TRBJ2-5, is SAVISQKPSRDICQRGTSLTIQCQVDSQVTMMFWYRQQPGQSLTLIATANQGSEATYESGFVIDKFPISRPNLTFSTLTVSNMSPEDSSIYLCSVLIGGLAGGFQETQYFGPGTRLLVL.